What follows describes a single T cell receptor beta chain. The record originates from a study of blood T cell repertoires in COVID-19. There are 14 residues in the CDR3. From germline, CDR1 is MNHEY and CDR2 SMNVEV (reference sequence). The trim removed 6 bases at V and 6 bases at J, leaving 3 bases unmatched. Some clones are missing from TCRdb's copy, which holds only in-frame ones; the method was immunoSEQ multiplex PCR. The sample consists of over 300,000 clones, 70% to 90% of them appearing once. The V and J genes are TRBV27 and TRBJ2-6; 9 bases are a match to TRBD1. Sequenced input: PBMCs or T cells enriched from blood (not recorded which). This clonotype was obtained from a woman aged 40-49 years who had recovered from COVID-19. The chain's CDR3 is CASSRQGVANVLTF. CDR3 coding DNA: TGTGCCAGCAGCCGACAGGGGGTGGCCAACGTCCTGACTTTC.